This TCR beta chain was retrieved from a study of shared clonotypes between healthy human individuals. Study-level findings and limits: Clonotype sharing among donors was thought likely to change with sequencing depth.

As for this clone: Its target is not known.

V dropped 7 bases and J dropped 1; count of bases not matched to a gene: 3. CDR1 and CDR2 from the germline V gene are GTSNPN and SVGIG (reference sequence). The CDR3 contains 12 residues. Recent vaccinations or acute infections were absent in the healthy HIV-negative adult donors. Original processing notes: ImmunoSEQ yielded junction-only sequences lacking quality scores, so filtering differed. TCRdb keeps only in-frame clones here, not all; method: immunoSEQ multiplex PCR. That table furnishes V, J and clone size, whereas the DNA furnished D and trimming. The table shows about 480,000 clones, with approximately 85% occurring only once.

The chain employs TRBV30 and TRBJ1-1, with TRBD1 matching 7 bases. The TCR originated in a woman aged 40 to 50 in good health. Some clones in this sample may be carry-over from other donors' samples. The source material was PBMCs. This chain's CDR3 is CASTGKNTEAFF. The CDR3 bases are TGTGCCTCGACAGGGAAGAACACTGAAGCTTTCTTT.